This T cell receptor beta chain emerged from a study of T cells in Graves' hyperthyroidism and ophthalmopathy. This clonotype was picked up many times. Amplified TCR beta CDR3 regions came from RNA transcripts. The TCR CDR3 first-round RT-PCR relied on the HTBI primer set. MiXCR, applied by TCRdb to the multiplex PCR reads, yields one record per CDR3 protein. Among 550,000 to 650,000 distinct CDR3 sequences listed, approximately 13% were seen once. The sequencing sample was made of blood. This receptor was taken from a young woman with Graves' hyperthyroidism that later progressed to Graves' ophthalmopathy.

The CDR3 loop is CSVRERTALSGNTIYF. CDR3 nucleotide sequence: TGCAGCGTTCGGGAACGGACAGCCCTATCTGGAAACACCATATATTTT. This chain uses TRBV29-1 with TRBJ1-3; weak D call: TRBD1 (6 bases). In germline, CDR1 is SQVTM, CDR2 ANQGSEA. The CDR3 is 16 amino acids. V shed 5 bases and J shed 1 base, with 18 bases lying between them.